The 20 T cell receptor beta chains below all came from one sample that was sequenced in a study of blood T cell repertoires in COVID-19. Measured with immunoSEQ multiplex PCR; TCRdb has only the in-frame clones, and not every one. The sample contains about 250,000 clones, around 83% of which appear only once. The specimen was peripheral blood. Source of these receptors: a man aged 40-50 years with active or convalescent COVID-19.

The chain links TRBV19 to TRBJ2-7; a possible D gene is TRBD1 (5 bases). The CDR3 loop spans 13 amino acids. Germline CDR1 LNHDA, CDR2 SQIVND (reference sequence). Trimming took 8 bases from V and 1 from J, leaving 12 bases between them. The CDR3 reads CASGAGPSYEQYF. CDR3 nucleotide sequence: TGTGCCAGTGGGGCAGGCCCTTCCTACGAGCAGTACTTC.

This chain links TRBV6-5 with TRBJ2-7; D is unresolved. Germline V gives CDR1 MNHEY, CDR2 SVGAGI. The CDR3 totals 15 residues. V lost 7 bases and J 0 bases, leaving 16 bases between the germline ends. The CDR3 DNA reads TGTGCCAGCAAAAGACAAGCCACCGACTCCTACGAGCAGTACTTC. Translated: CASKRQATDSYEQYF.

The gene calls are TRBV19 and TRBJ2-7; 7 bases are a match to TRBD2. J gave up 3 bases and V 2 bases, and 4 bases lay outside the gene matches. Germline CDR1 LNHDA, CDR2 SQIVND (reference sequence). CDR3 length: 14 amino acids. In DNA, the CDR3 is TGTGCCAGTAGTATACGGGGGGACCACTACGAGCAGTACTTC. Amino acid sequence: CASSIRGDHYEQYF.

This rearrangement joins TRBV6-2 or TRBV6-3 to TRBJ1-1; the D is unclear. Trimming stripped 4 bases from V and 6 bases from J, with 12 bases between. The germline V gene has CDR1 MNHEY and CDR2 SVGEGT. There are 13 residues in the CDR3. CDR3 protein: CASSSSKHPEAFF. CDR3 nucleotide sequence: TGTGCCAGCAGTTCTTCCAAGCACCCTGAAGCTTTCTTT.

This clone was found a few times. The CDR3 nucleotides are TGCGCCAGCAGCACCACGGGCGCGACAGGGGGCGAAGGCTACACCTTC. It specifies CASSTTGATGGEGYTF. The chain is built from TRBV5-1 and TRBJ1-2, with 10 bases lining up with TRBD1. J gave up 8 bases and V 4 bases, and 14 bases lay outside the gene matches. CDR1 is SGHRS and CDR2 is YFSETQ in the germline V gene. CDR3 length: 16 amino acids.

V and J are TRBV3-1 (or the pseudogene TRBV3-2) and TRBJ1-1, with 8 bases aligning to TRBD1. Germline loops: CDR1 LGHDT, CDR2 YNNKEL (reference sequence). After removal of 5 bases from V and 4 bases from J, the junction contained 6 bases not matched to a gene. CDR3 length: 14 residues. The CDR3 sequence: CASSTYGQGTEAFF. The CDR3 bases are TGTGCCAGCAGCACCTACGGACAGGGCACTGAAGCTTTCTTT.

This chain joins TRBV19 and TRBJ2-3; 10 bases agree with TRBD2. With V trimmed by 3 bases and J by 5 bases, 8 bases remained unmatched. Germline V gives CDR1 LNHDA, CDR2 SQIVND (reference sequence). The CDR3 runs 16 residues. CDR3 coding DNA: TGTGCCAGTAGTATCCCTAGCGGGAGTCAGGGAGATACGCAGTATTTT. Residues: CASSIPSGSQGDTQYF.

The chain has TRBV2 and TRBJ2-2, with a weak D call TRBD2 (7 bases). Trimming left V 4 bases short and J 3 bases short, with 15 bases between. From germline, CDR1 is SNHLY and CDR2 FYNNEI. The CDR3 contains 16 residues. The CDR3 protein is CASSVRGGLDTGELFF. The DNA for the CDR3 is TGTGCCAGCAGTGTCCGCGGGGGCTTGGACACCGGGGAGCTGTTTTTT.

J is TRBJ2-7 and V is TRBV5-1; 10 nucleotides align to TRBD1. The CDR3 is 15 residues long. J was trimmed by 3 bases and V by 4 bases; bases with no gene match: 7. Germline V lookup: CDR1 SGHRS, CDR2 YFSETQ. CDR3 nucleotide sequence: TGCGCCAGCAGCGTGGTAGGACAGGGGGACTACGAGCAGTACTTC. As protein: CASSVVGQGDYEQYF.

V gene TRBV2 combines with J gene TRBJ1-1; D is uncertain. The V and J ends lost 5 bases and 7 bases respectively, with 8 bases between them. The CDR3 consists of 11 residues. The germline CDR1 and CDR2 sequences are SNHLY and FYNNEI. The CDR3 DNA is TGTGCCAGCAGTCCGAGGATTGAAGCTTTCTTT. It encodes CASSPRIEAFF.

The chain joins TRBV6-6 to TRBJ1-6, with D maybe TRBD1 (5 bases). V shed 8 bases and J shed 9 bases, with 20 bases lying between them. This CDR3 has 15 residues. Germline V CDR1 and CDR2: MNHNY, SVGAGI (reference sequence). CDR3 region: CASERDGLKSSPLHF. In DNA form, the CDR3 reads TGTGCCAGCGAGCGGGACGGCCTTAAGAGTTCACCCCTCCACTTT.

This clone was found once. The V gene is TRBV4-2, the J gene TRBJ2-2; 11 bases are shared with TRBD2. The germline V gene encodes CDR1 LGHNA and CDR2 YNFKEQ. V gave up 4 bases and J gave up 4 bases; unmatched junction bases: 8. The CDR3 loop spans 17 amino acids. CDR3 DNA: TGTGCCAGCAGCCCTACTAGCGGGAGAACCGGCACCGGGGAGCTGTTTTTT. It translates to CASSPTSGRTGTGELFF.

V is TRBV24-1 and J is TRBJ1-2; 7 bases match TRBD1. The CDR3 covers 15 residues. V was clipped by 3 bases and J by 8 bases; unmatched bases: 11. The germline gives CDR1 KGHDR, CDR2 SFDVKD. The CDR3 region has the DNA TGTGCCACCAGTGATCCCGGGACAGAGGGGGACGGCTACACCTTC. It translates to CATSDPGTEGDGYTF.

The rearrangement links TRBV25-1 to TRBJ2-1, with unresolved D. Trimming left V 6 bases short and J 6 bases short, with 6 bases between. This CDR3 has 11 residues. Germline V gives CDR1 MGHDK, CDR2 SYGVNS. This CDR3 reads CASSVFNEQFF. The CDR3 DNA is TGTGCCAGCAGCGTATTCAATGAGCAGTTCTTC.

The chain combines TRBV30 with TRBJ2-7, with D perhaps matching TRBD1 (6 bases). V shed 4 bases and J shed 0 bases, with 13 bases lying between them. CDR1 and CDR2 from the germline V gene are GTSNPN and SVGIG (reference sequence). The CDR3 consists of 14 residues. CDR3 sequence: CAWTTQGSSYEQYF. CDR3 nucleotides: TGTGCCTGGACGACTCAGGGGTCCTCCTACGAGCAGTACTTC. Based on the CDR3 plus reference TRBV30 and TRBJ2-7, the full variable domain is SQTIHQWPATLVQPVGSPLSLECTVEGTSNPNLYWYRQAAGRGLQLLFYSVGIGQISSEVPQNLSASRPQDRQFILSSKKLLLSDSGFYLCAWTTQGSSYEQYFGPGTRLTVT.

The chain couples TRBV11-3 to TRBJ2-7; no reliable D call. The CDR3 runs 10 residues. CDR1 is SGHNT, CDR2 YENEEA, per germline. Trimming cost V 6 bases and J 5 bases, with 5 bases left between them. CDR3 amino acids: CASRENEQYF. In DNA form, the CDR3 reads TGTGCCAGCAGGGAGAACGAGCAGTACTTC.

This chain uses TRBV9 with TRBJ1-2, with D maybe TRBD1 (6 bases). This CDR3 spans 14 amino acids. The V end lost 0 bases, the J end lost 6 bases, and 12 bases lay between the germline ends. Germline lookup yields CDR1 SGDLS and CDR2 YYNGEE. CDR3 coding DNA: TGTGCCAGCAGCGTAGTATCCAGGGGAGATGGCTACACCTTC. Translation: CASSVVSRGDGYTF.

The chain has TRBV3-1 (or the pseudogene TRBV3-2) and TRBJ2-1, with 9 bases identical to TRBD1. This CDR3 is 17 amino acids long. CDR1 and CDR2 from the germline V gene are LGHDT and YNNKEL (reference sequence). J lost 0 bases, V lost 3 bases, and 6 bases had no gene match. CDR3 in amino acids: CASSQTGGVRSYNEQFF. Here the CDR3 DNA reads TGTGCCAGCAGCCAGACAGGGGGAGTGCGCTCCTACAATGAGCAGTTCTTC.

The genes are TRBV28 and TRBJ2-3; 10 bases align to TRBD2. V was clipped by 3 bases and J by 2 bases; unmatched bases: 2. CDR1 and CDR2 from the germline V gene are MDHEN and SYDVKM. CDR3 length: 15 residues. The CDR3 loop is CASSFSGGYTDTQYF. CDR3 nucleotide sequence: TGTGCCAGCAGTTTTAGCGGGGGGTACACAGATACGCAGTATTTT. The whole variable domain, filled in from reference TRBV28 and TRBJ2-3, reads DVKVTQSSRYLVKRTGEKVFLECVQDMDHENMFWYRQDPGLGLRLIYFSYDVKMKEKGDIPEGYSVSREKKERFSLILESASTNQTSMYLCASSFSGGYTDTQYFGPGTRLTVL.

This sequence joins TRBV19 and TRBJ1-2; 8 bases line up with TRBD1. V gave up 5 bases and J gave up 4 bases; unmatched junction bases: 12. The CDR3 has 16 amino acids. Germline CDR1 reads LNHDA; CDR2 reads SQIVND (reference sequence). In DNA form, the CDR3 reads TGTGCCAGTAGTCGATCCGACAGGGGTGGAGGCTATGGCTACACCTTC. Translated, it gives CASSRSDRGGGYGYTF.